The 19 T cell receptor beta chains reported below all come from one sample, sequenced in a study of T cell changes during pregnancy in multiple sclerosis (dated by TCRdb to between 2018 and 2021). Library preparation was by the immunoSEQ multiplex PCR assay. This is the immuneACCESS table as TCRdb keeps it, with only in-frame sequences that have V and J called. A part of the clones is gone; compared with another copy, unresolved V genes explain less than half, and the rest is unexplained. This sample holds about 92,000 clones; 92% were observed only once. Approximately 2.6% of the sample comes from the top ten. Sequencing used peripheral blood, obtained in the first trimester of pregnancy. The source is a female donor with multiple sclerosis, enrolled in a pregnancy study.

The V gene is TRBV19, the J gene TRBJ2-7; 11 bases match TRBD2. CDR1 and CDR2 from the germline V gene are LNHDA and SQIVND (reference sequence). The length of the CDR3 is 14 residues. Germline trimming cut 7 bases from V and 4 bases from J; bases unmatched to any gene: 6. The CDR3 bases are TGTGCCAGTACCCCCGGGACTAGCGGATACGAGCAGTACTTC. It yields the protein CASTPGTSGYEQYF. Filled out from reference TRBV19 and TRBJ2-7, the complete variable domain reads DGGITQSPKYLFRKEGQNVTLSCEQNLNHDAMYWYRQDPGQGLRLIYYSQIVNDFQKGDIAEGYSVSREKKESFPLTVTSAQKNPTAFYLCASTPGTSGYEQYFGPGTRLTVT.

CDR3 nucleotide sequence: TGTGCCAGCATTCTCTCCGAAAGGGGCGCTGAAGCTTTCTTT. Its protein product is CASILSERGAEAFF. This chain links TRBV28 with TRBJ1-1; D is possibly TRBD1 (5 bases). V gave up 7 bases and J gave up 6 bases, with 18 bases separating them. This CDR3 region has 14 residues. Germline CDR1 is MDHEN and CDR2 is SYDVKM.

This clone has just one count. This rearrangement joins TRBV5-5 to TRBJ1-1; 9 positions match TRBD1. The trim removed 4 bases at V and 5 bases at J, leaving 9 bases unmatched. The CDR3 contains 15 residues. Germline assignment: CDR1 SGHKS and CDR2 YYEKEE (reference sequence). CDR3 nucleotide sequence: TGTGCCAGCAGCCATGTGGACAGGGGCAGGACTGAAGCTTTCTTT. As protein: CASSHVDRGRTEAFF.

The rearrangement joins TRBV6-1 to TRBJ2-1, with TRBD2 as a possible D gene (5 bases). The germline CDR1 and CDR2 sequences are MNHNS and SASEGT. The CDR3 has 15 residues. V was clipped by 4 bases and J by 3 bases, with 13 bases between them. The DNA for the CDR3 is TGTGCCAGCAGTGCCGTAGCGCTCGGCTACAATGAGCAGTTCTTC. Amino acids: CASSAVALGYNEQFF.

The chain carries TRBV30 and TRBJ2-3; 14 nucleotides align to TRBD2. The V segment lost 0 bases and the J segment 6 bases; nucleotides outside the gene matches: 11. The CDR3 extends over 18 amino acids. The germline CDR1 and CDR2 sequences are GTSNPN and SVGIG (reference sequence). CDR3 region: CAWSVRTSGRPSGDTQYF. For the CDR3, the DNA is TGTGCCTGGAGTGTAAGGACTAGCGGGAGGCCCTCGGGGGATACGCAGTATTTT.

The chain uses TRBV19 and TRBJ1-1; perhaps TRBD1 as D (5 bases). Germline V CDR1 and CDR2: LNHDA, SQIVND (reference sequence). The CDR3 is made up of 13 amino acids. Trimming removed 6 bases at V and 6 bases at J, with 14 bases between. CDR3 sequence reads: CASSANRGAEAFF. CDR3 DNA sequence: TGTGCCAGTAGCGCAAACCGGGGGGCTGAAGCTTTCTTT.

V gene TRBV5-1 combines with J gene TRBJ2-2; D perhaps matches TRBD2 (5 bases). Germline V gene sequence: CDR1 SGHRS, CDR2 YFSETQ. The ends were cut back, 3 bases at V and 7 bases at J, with 19 bases in the middle. The CDR3 runs to 16 residues. The CDR3 DNA reads as TGCGCCAGCAGCTCCGGGAACGCTCCTTCGAGCGGGGAGCTGTTTTTT. Amino acid sequence: CASSSGNAPSSGELFF.

The sample holds a few counts of this clone. The V and J genes are TRBV27 and TRBJ1-1, with a weak D call TRBD1 (6 bases). Trimming removed 5 bases at V and 4 bases at J, with 14 bases between. The CDR3 length is 14 residues. The germline V gene has CDR1 MNHEY and CDR2 SMNVEV (reference sequence). In DNA, the CDR3 is TGTGCCAGCAGTGTTCTCAGGGGCGGCACTGAAGCTTTCTTT. The encoded protein is CASSVLRGGTEAFF.

V gene TRBV19 combines with J gene TRBJ1-1; the D is unclear. Trimming removed 6 bases from V and 6 bases from J, with 8 bases in between. The CDR3 totals 11 residues. Germline V gene lookup returns CDR1 LNHDA and CDR2 SQIVND (reference sequence). CDR3 in DNA: TGTGCCAGTAGCAGTGCTCCTGAAGCTTTCTTT. Translating gives CASSSAPEAFF.

V is TRBV6-5 and J is TRBJ2-7, with 8 bases matching TRBD1. J lost 3 bases, V lost 7 bases, and 8 bases had no gene match. Germline-derived CDR1 and CDR2 are MNHEY and SVGAGI. The CDR3 extends over 14 amino acids. Written as DNA, the CDR3 is TGTGCCAGCAAACCCCACAGGGGGAACTACGAGCAGTACTTC. It is translated as CASKPHRGNYEQYF.

The chain couples TRBV27 to TRBJ2-7; D is possibly TRBD1 (7 bases). The germline gives CDR1 MNHEY, CDR2 SMNVEV (reference sequence). CDR3 length equals 15 residues. V was cut by 8 bases and J by 2 bases, with 19 bases left in between. This chain's CDR3 is CASSMASGGPYEQYF. CDR3 sequence (DNA): TGTGCCAGCTCCATGGCGTCAGGGGGGCCCTACGAGCAGTACTTC.

This clone was observed once. The V and J genes are TRBV19 and TRBJ2-7, with 10 bases fitting TRBD2. The CDR3 extends over 15 amino acids. V shed 6 bases, J shed 2 bases, and the junction held 7 bases outside the gene matches. Per the germline V gene, CDR1 is LNHDA and CDR2 is SQIVND (reference sequence). The CDR3 region has the DNA TGTGCCAGTAGCAGACTAGCGGGCTCCGCCTACGAGCAGTACTTC. Translated, it gives CASSRLAGSAYEQYF.

The rearrangement links TRBV7-9 to TRBJ2-2, with 7 bases fitting TRBD1. The trim removed 3 bases at V and 6 bases at J, leaving 7 bases unmatched. This CDR3 has 15 amino acids. In germline, CDR1 is SEHNR, CDR2 FQNEAQ (reference sequence). The CDR3 DNA reads TGTGCCAGCAGCTTTATGACAGGGCTTCCCGGGGAGCTGTTTTTT. Translation gives CASSFMTGLPGELFF. Combining the CDR3 with reference TRBV7-9 and TRBJ2-2 gives the whole variable domain DTGVSQNPRHKITKRGQNVTFRCDPISEHNRLYWYRQTLGQGPEFLTYFQNEAQLEKSRLLSDRFSAERPKGSFSTLEIQRTEQGDSAMYLCASSFMTGLPGELFFGEGSRLTVL.

CDR3: CASSLVGLYYNEQFF. CDR3 DNA sequence: TGTGCCAGCAGCTTAGTAGGACTCTACTACAATGAGCAGTTCTTC. The chain uses TRBV7-9 and TRBJ2-1; D might be TRBD2 (5 bases). Germline lookup yields CDR1 SEHNR and CDR2 FQNEAQ (reference sequence). This CDR3 region has 15 residues. V lost 1 base and J lost 3, with 10 bases in between.

This sequence joins TRBV9 and TRBJ1-2; D unresolved. In germline, CDR1 is SGDLS, CDR2 YYNGEE. The CDR3 has 12 amino acids. V was pared by 8 bases and J by 0 bases, with 8 bases between. Here the CDR3 reads CASQMPNYGYTF. The CDR3 nucleotides are TGTGCCAGTCAGATGCCTAACTATGGCTACACCTTC.

V gene TRBV25-1 combines with J gene TRBJ1-1; TRBD1 might be the D (6 bases). The germline V gene encodes CDR1 MGHDK and CDR2 SYGVNS. Trimming stripped 4 bases from V and 1 base from J, with 13 bases between. The CDR3 runs 15 residues. For the CDR3, the DNA is TGTGCCAGCAGTGGTCTGGACAGAAAGAACACTGAAGCTTTCTTT. Translating gives CASSGLDRKNTEAFF.

This sequence joins TRBV5-4 and TRBJ1-1, with 7 positions matching TRBD1. The germline V gene encodes CDR1 SGHNT and CDR2 YYREEE (reference sequence). The junction had 10 bases not matched to a gene; V was cut back by 0 bases and J by 11 bases. CDR3 length: 14 residues. Here the CDR3 DNA reads TGTGCCAGCAGCTTGGAGGGGGCTTTAGGTGGTGCTTTCTTT. Translated: CASSLEGALGGAFF.

The rearrangement joins TRBV19 to TRBJ2-7; 9 nucleotides line up with TRBD1. The trim removed 5 bases at V and 1 base at J, leaving 3 bases unmatched. The CDR3 loop spans 14 amino acids. CDR1 and CDR2 (germline): LNHDA, SQIVND (reference sequence). As DNA, the CDR3 is TGTGCCAGTAGTGCGACAGGGGGGTCCTACGAGCAGTACTTC. This sequence encodes CASSATGGSYEQYF.

The J gene is TRBJ2-7, the V gene TRBV28, with TRBD1 matching 9 bases. Trimming removed 7 bases from V and 4 bases from J; junction bases left unmatched: 11. CDR3 length: 15 residues. Germline-derived CDR1 and CDR2 are MDHEN and SYDVKM. The CDR3 DNA reads as TGTGCCAGCACCCCCCGAGGGACAGGGAGATACGAGCAGTACTTC. Translating it yields CASTPRGTGRYEQYF.